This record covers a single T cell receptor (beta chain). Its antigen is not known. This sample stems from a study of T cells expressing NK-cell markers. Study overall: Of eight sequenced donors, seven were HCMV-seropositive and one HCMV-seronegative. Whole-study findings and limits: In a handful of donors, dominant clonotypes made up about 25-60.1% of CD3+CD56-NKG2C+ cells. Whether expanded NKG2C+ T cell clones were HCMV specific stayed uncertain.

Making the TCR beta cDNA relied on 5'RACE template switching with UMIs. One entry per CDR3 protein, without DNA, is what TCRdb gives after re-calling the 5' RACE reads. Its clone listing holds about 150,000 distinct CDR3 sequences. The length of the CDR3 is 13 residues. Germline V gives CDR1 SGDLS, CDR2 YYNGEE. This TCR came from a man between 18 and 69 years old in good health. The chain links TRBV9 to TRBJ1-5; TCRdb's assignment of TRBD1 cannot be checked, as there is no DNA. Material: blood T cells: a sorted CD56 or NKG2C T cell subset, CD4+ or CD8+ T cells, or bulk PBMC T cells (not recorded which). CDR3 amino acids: CASSPGFTQPQHF.